This T cell receptor beta chain derives from a study of shared T cell receptors in the human thymus. Data came from immunoSEQ multiplex PCR; TCRdb stores just in-frame clones and leaves some out. The sample carries some 720,000 clones, roughly 90% recorded once. Germline V gene data show CDR1 as SGDLS and CDR2 as YYNGEE. With V trimmed by 4 bases and J by 4 bases, 6 bases remained unmatched. CDR3 size: 14 residues. In addition, the sample was reused for a study of human thymus T cells. According to that study: Samples came from healthy Finnish infants during open corrective cardiac surgery. Seemingly biased V and J gene usage marked thymic and blood repertoires. Reports from related research described highly overlapping thymic repertoires among unrelated individuals.

This receptor was taken from a boy under three years old with a congenital heart defect. The sequenced material came from thymocytes. V and J are TRBV9 and TRBJ1-2; 8 nucleotides match TRBD1. As DNA, the CDR3 is TGTGCCAGCAGCTCAGGACAGGGCTTCTATGGCTACACCTTC. Translating gives CASSSGQGFYGYTF.